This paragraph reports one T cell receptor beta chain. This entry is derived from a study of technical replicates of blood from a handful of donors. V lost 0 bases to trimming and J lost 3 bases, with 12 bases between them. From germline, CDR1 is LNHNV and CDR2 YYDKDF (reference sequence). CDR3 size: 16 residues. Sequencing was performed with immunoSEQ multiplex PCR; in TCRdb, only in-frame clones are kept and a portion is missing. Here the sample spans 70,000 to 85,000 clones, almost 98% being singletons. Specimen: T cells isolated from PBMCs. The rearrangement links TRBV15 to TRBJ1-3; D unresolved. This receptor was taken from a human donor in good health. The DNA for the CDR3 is TGTGCCACCAGCAGAGATAGATTGGCAGGTGGAAACACCATATATTTT. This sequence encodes CATSRDRLAGGNTIYF.